This TCR beta chain was retrieved from a study of blood T cell repertoires in COVID-19. The overall study: Researchers got acute and convalescent COVID-19 samples from the United States, Italy and Spain. PBMCs, B-cell-depleted T cells, or T cells provided the cDNA or gDNA that made up the material.

TCRdb keeps only in-frame clones here, not all; method: immunoSEQ multiplex PCR. The sample lists around 300,000 clones, around 85% occurring once. The V segment lost 6 bases and the J segment 2 bases; nucleotides outside the gene matches: 1. The CDR3 contains 14 residues. Germline values: CDR1 MDHEN, CDR2 SYDVKM. Material for sequencing was PBMCs or T cells enriched from blood (not recorded which). The V call is TRBV28, the J call TRBJ2-1; 10 nucleotides align to TRBD2. This TCR was recovered from a woman aged 40 to 49 who had recovered from COVID-19. Here the CDR3 DNA reads TGTGCCAGCAGCCTAGCGGGAGCCTACAATGAGCAGTTCTTC. Protein product: CASSLAGAYNEQFF.